This TCR beta chain was recorded in a study of immune evolution from preneoplasia to lung adenocarcinoma. TCRdb's copy holds only in-frame clones and misses some; the assay was immunoSEQ multiplex PCR. The sample lists some 11,000 clones; roughly 84% were seen once. Findings of the study overall: Highest clonality occurred in KRAS-mutant, not EGFR-mutant or double wild-type, nodules. Later-stage lesions appeared to have more T cells, more diversity, less clonality.

Only a few counts were recorded for this clone. Antigen unknown. Between 2014 and 2017, patients underwent resection in Japan or China. Nucleic acids came from premalignant or tumor cells enriched by macro-dissection. This TCR came from a person between 70 and 80 years old with lung adenocarcinoma. Input material: FFPE minimally invasive lung adenocarcinoma tissue.

The DNA of the CDR3 is TGTGCCAGCAGCTTAGAAGGGGGCAGTGAGCAGTTCTTC. This encodes CASSLEGGSEQFF. J is TRBJ2-1 and V is TRBV11-2; 7 bases align to TRBD1. Germline CDR1 reads SGHAT; CDR2 reads FQNNGV. V lost 0 bases, J lost 9 bases, and 2 bases stayed unmatched. The CDR3 extends over 13 amino acids.